A single TCR beta chain is shown here with its context. The source of the sample is a study of blood T cell repertoires in COVID-19. Methods used by the authors: Estimated nucleated cell counts came from reference gene primer amplification. Profiling relied on immunoSEQ multiplex PCR, and the TCRdb table lists in-frame clones only, not all of them. V, J and clone size were drawn from that table, and D and trimming were deduced from the DNA. The sample shows some 240,000 clones, more than 80% of them seen only once. In germline, CDR1 is MNHEY, CDR2 SMNVEV (reference sequence). V was trimmed by 3 bases and J by 14 bases, leaving 14 bases between them. This CDR3 comprises 13 residues.

The source is a woman aged 80 or older with COVID-19, enrolled during active disease. The sequencing input was peripheral blood. The rearrangement links TRBV27 to TRBJ1-6; no clear D gene. The CDR3: CASSLLGLPALHF. The CDR3, as DNA: TGTGCCAGCAGTTTGCTCGGTCTTCCCGCCCTCCACTTT.